This T cell receptor (beta chain) was found in a study of long-term antiretroviral therapy in people with HIV. Trimming removed 6 bases from V and 5 bases from J, with 19 bases in between. The CDR3 length is 15 residues. Per germline, CDR1 SNHLY and CDR2 FYNNEI. For this clone: As yet, its antigen is unknown.

Survey-level immunoSEQ v3.0 assays were run. For every sample, sequencing targeted about 35,000-55,000 T-cell genomes. Sequencing was performed with immunoSEQ multiplex PCR; in TCRdb, only in-frame clones are kept and a portion is missing. The sample lists about 30,000 clones; nearly 95% were seen once. Regarding the study as a whole: Among HIV repertoires, CDR3 length ranges were narrower than those of controls.

Specimen: unsorted PBMCs, collected roughly 6.2 years after starting antiretroviral therapy. The chain uses TRBV2 and TRBJ2-5, with a tentative D call TRBD2 (5 bases). The source is a man aged 25 to 40 with HIV. For the CDR3, the DNA is TGTGCCAGCAGCAAAGGACTGGGGATCGGCGAGACCCAGTACTTC. This encodes CASSKGLGIGETQYF.